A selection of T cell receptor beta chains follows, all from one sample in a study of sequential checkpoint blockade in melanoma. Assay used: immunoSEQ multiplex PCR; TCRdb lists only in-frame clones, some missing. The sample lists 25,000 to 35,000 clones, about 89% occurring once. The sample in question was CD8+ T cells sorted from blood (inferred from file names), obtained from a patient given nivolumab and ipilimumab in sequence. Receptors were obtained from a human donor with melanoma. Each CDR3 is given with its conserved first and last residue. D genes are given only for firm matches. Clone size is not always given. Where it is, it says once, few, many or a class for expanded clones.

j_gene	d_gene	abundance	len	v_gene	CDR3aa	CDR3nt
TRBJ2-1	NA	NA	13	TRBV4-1	CASSQDFEDEQFF	TGCGCCAGCAGCCAAGATTTCGAGGATGAGCAGTTCTTC
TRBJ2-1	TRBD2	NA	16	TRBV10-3	CAIGRLAVSSYNEQFF	TGTGCCATCGGCCGACTAGCGGTAAGCTCCTACAATGAGCAGTTCTTC
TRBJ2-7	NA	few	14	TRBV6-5	CAREQTGARVEQYF	TGTGCCAGAGAGCAAACGGGAGCAAGGGTCGAGCAGTACTTC
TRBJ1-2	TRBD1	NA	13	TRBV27	CASSPRGGRGYTF	TGTGCCAGCAGTCCGCGAGGGGGCAGGGGCTACACCTTC
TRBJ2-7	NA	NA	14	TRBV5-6	CAGSPWTVFYEQYF	TGTGCCGGCAGCCCCTGGACAGTTTTCTACGAGCAGTACTTC
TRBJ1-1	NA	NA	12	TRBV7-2	CASSFQYTEAFF	TGTGCCAGCAGCTTTCAGTACACTGAAGCTTTCTTT
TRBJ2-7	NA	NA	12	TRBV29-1	CSVADPSGEQYF	TGCAGCGTTGCGGACCCGTCAGGGGAGCAGTACTTC
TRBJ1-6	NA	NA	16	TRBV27	CASTIASGVYNSPLHF	TGTGCCAGCACCATTGCGTCAGGGGTTTATAATTCACCCCTCCACTTT
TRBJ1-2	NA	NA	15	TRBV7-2	CASSLGAGAGYGYTF	TGTGCCAGCAGCTTAGGGGCAGGGGCGGGCTATGGCTACACCTTC
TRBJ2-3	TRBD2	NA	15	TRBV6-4	CASSDSTSGGDTQYF	TGTGCCAGCAGTGACTCGACTAGCGGGGGGGATACGCAGTATTTT
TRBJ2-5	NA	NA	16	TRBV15	CATSRDVYSGQETQYF	TGTGCCACCAGCAGAGATGTATACAGTGGCCAAGAGACCCAGTACTTC
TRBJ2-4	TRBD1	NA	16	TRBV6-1	CASSEDEGQLKNIQYF	TGTGCCAGCAGTGAAGACGAGGGACAGCTAAAAAACATTCAGTACTTC
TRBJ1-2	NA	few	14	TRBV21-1	CASSKGGVKTGYTF	TGTGCCAGCAGCAAAGGGGGAGTGAAAACTGGCTACACCTTC
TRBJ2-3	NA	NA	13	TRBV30	CAWTPGVPDTQYF	TGTGCCTGGACCCCCGGGGTCCCCGATACGCAGTATTTT
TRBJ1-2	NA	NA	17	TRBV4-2	CASSQDNREGALYGYTF	TGTGCCAGCAGCCAAGATAATCGCGAAGGGGCGCTCTATGGCTACACCTTC
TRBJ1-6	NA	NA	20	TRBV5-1	CASSLGWGGPLSSYNSPLHF	TGCGCCAGCAGCTTGGGATGGGGGGGGCCTCTTAGCTCCTATAATTCACCCCTCCACTTT
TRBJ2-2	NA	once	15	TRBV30	CAWSTETGDTGELFF	TGTGCCTGGAGTACCGAGACAGGAGACACCGGGGAGCTGTTTTTT
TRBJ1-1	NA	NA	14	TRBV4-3	CASSLDRGNTEAFF	TGCGCCAGCAGCCTAGACAGAGGGAACACTGAAGCTTTCTTT
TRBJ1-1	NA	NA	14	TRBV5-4	CASSLWGGNTEAFF	TGTGCCAGCAGCTTGTGGGGGGGGAACACTGAAGCTTTCTTT
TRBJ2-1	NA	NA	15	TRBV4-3	CASSQDGNRYNEQFF	TGCGCCAGCAGCCAAGATGGAAACAGATACAATGAGCAGTTCTTC
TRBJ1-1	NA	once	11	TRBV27	CASSGDGEAFF	TGTGCCAGCAGTGGAGATGGTGAAGCTTTCTTT
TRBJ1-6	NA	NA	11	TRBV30	CAWSSSGTLHF	TGTGCCTGGAGTTCCTCGGGGACCCTCCACTTT
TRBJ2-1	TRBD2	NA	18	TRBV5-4	CASSLEGWPSGGYNEQFF	TGTGCCAGCAGCTTGGAGGGGTGGCCTAGCGGGGGTTACAATGAGCAGTTCTTC
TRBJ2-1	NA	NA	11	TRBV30	CAWETGNEQFF	TGTGCCTGGGAAACAGGGAATGAGCAGTTCTTC
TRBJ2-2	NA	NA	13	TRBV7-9	CASNDKNTGELFF	TGTGCCAGCAACGACAAGAACACCGGGGAGCTGTTTTTT
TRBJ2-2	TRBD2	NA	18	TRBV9	CASSGPLAGGSPTGELFF	TGTGCCAGCAGCGGCCCACTAGCGGGGGGGAGTCCCACCGGGGAGCTGTTTTTT
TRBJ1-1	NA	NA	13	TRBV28	CASSLRGITEAFF	TGTGCCAGCAGTTTAAGGGGGATCACTGAAGCTTTCTTT
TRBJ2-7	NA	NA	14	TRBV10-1	CASRRSYISYEQYF	TGCGCCAGCCGGCGGTCATACATATCCTACGAGCAGTACTTC
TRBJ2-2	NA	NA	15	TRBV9	CASSPAVMNTGELFF	TGTGCCAGCAGCCCGGCGGTGATGAACACCGGGGAGCTGTTTTTT
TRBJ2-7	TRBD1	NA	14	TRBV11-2	CASSFGTGVDEQYF	TGTGCCAGCAGCTTCGGGACAGGGGTCGACGAGCAGTACTTC
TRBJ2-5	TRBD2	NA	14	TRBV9	CASSVGLAEETQYF	TGTGCCAGCAGCGTCGGACTAGCGGAGGAGACCCAGTACTTC
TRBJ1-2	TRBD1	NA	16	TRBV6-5	CASSYSRTGSNYGYTF	TGTGCCAGCAGTTACTCCCGGACAGGGAGTAACTATGGCTACACCTTC
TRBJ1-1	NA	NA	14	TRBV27	CASTVNGLNTEAFF	TGTGCCAGCACGGTGAATGGTTTGAACACTGAAGCTTTCTTT
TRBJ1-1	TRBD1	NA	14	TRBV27	CASSWGQTEREAFF	TGTGCCAGCAGTTGGGGACAGACAGAGAGAGAAGCTTTCTTT
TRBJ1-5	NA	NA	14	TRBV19	CASSPSGANQPQHF	TGTGCCAGTAGTCCCTCAGGGGCCAATCAGCCCCAGCATTTT
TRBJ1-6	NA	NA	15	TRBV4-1	CASSLGGSALAPLHF	TGCGCCAGCAGCCTGGGGGGGTCAGCCTTGGCCCCCCTCCACTTT
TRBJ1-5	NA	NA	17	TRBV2	CAGSEGPGAVPNQPQHF	TGTGCCGGCAGTGAGGGCCCTGGGGCAGTTCCCAATCAGCCCCAGCATTTT
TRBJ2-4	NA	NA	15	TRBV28	CATGRGHGAKNIQYF	TGTGCCACCGGCCGAGGACACGGGGCCAAAAACATTCAGTACTTC
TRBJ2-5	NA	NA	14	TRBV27	CASSPPETPGTQYF	TGTGCCAGCAGTCCCCCGGAGACTCCTGGGACCCAGTACTTC
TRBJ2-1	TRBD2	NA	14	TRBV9	CASSVGGEYNEQFF	TGTGCCAGCAGCGTGGGGGGGGAATACAATGAGCAGTTCTTC
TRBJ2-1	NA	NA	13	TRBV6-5	CASSYSEGDEQFF	TGTGCCAGCAGTTACTCCGAGGGAGATGAGCAGTTCTTC
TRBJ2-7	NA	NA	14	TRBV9	CASSVGQTSYEQYF	TGTGCCAGCAGCGTAGGACAGACCTCCTACGAGCAGTACTTC
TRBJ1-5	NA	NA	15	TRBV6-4	CASPSVQNSNQPQHF	TGTGCCAGCCCCTCAGTACAGAATAGCAATCAGCCCCAGCATTTT
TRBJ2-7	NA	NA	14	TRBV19	CASSISVSSYEQYF	TGTGCCAGTAGTATTTCGGTTAGCTCCTACGAGCAGTACTTC
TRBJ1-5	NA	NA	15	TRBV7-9	CASSGTGAGDQPQHF	TGTGCCAGCAGCGGGACCGGAGCGGGAGATCAGCCCCAGCATTTT
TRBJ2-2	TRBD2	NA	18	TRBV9	CASSVAHTGLGVTGELFF	TGTGCCAGCAGCGTAGCTCATACGGGACTAGGGGTCACCGGGGAGCTGTTTTTT
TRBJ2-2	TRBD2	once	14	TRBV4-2	CASSGGLAPGELFF	TGTGCCAGCAGCGGGGGACTAGCGCCCGGGGAGCTGTTTTTT
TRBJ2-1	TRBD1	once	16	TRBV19	CASGILWTGALNEQFF	TGTGCCAGTGGTATTCTTTGGACAGGGGCCCTCAATGAGCAGTTCTTC
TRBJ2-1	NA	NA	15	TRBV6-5	CASSSGQFSYNEQFF	TGTGCCAGCAGTTCCGGACAGTTCTCCTACAATGAGCAGTTCTTC
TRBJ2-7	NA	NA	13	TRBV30	CAWSPRGIYEQYF	TGTGCCTGGAGTCCTCGGGGGATCTACGAGCAGTACTTC
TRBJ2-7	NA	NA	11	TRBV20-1	CSAPERYEQYF	TGCAGTGCACCGGAGCGCTACGAGCAGTACTTC
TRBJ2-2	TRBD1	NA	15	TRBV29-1	CSVVRTGGGTGELFF	TGCAGCGTTGTCCGGACAGGGGGGGGTACCGGGGAGCTGTTTTTT
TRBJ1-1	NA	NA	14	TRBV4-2	CASSQGVLNTEAFF	TGTGCCAGCAGCCAAGGAGTCCTGAACACTGAAGCTTTCTTT
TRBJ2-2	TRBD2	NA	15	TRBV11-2	CASSGLAVNTGELFF	TGTGCCAGCAGCGGACTAGCGGTGAACACCGGGGAGCTGTTTTTT
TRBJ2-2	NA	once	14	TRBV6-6	CASSFPLAAGELFF	TGTGCCAGCAGTTTCCCACTAGCTGCCGGGGAGCTGTTTTTT